Detailed here is one T cell receptor beta chain. These data belong to a study of cytomegalovirus exposure and HLA in healthy donors. PCR was performed using 60 Vbeta and 13 Jbeta primers. TCRdb keeps only in-frame clones here, not all; method: immunoSEQ multiplex PCR. This sample contains 41,000 or so clones. The CDR3 length is 13 residues. Trimming removed 3 bases at V and 2 bases at J, with 7 bases between. Germline-derived CDR1 and CDR2 are LNHDA and SQIVND (reference sequence). Sequenced sample: PBMCs. The TCR comes from a man aged 25 to 45 in good health and CMV-seronegative. This chain uses TRBV19 with TRBJ1-1; no reliable D call. The CDR3 is CASSMYRNTEAFF. CDR3 DNA: TGTGCCAGTAGTATGTACAGAAACACTGAAGCTTTCTTT.